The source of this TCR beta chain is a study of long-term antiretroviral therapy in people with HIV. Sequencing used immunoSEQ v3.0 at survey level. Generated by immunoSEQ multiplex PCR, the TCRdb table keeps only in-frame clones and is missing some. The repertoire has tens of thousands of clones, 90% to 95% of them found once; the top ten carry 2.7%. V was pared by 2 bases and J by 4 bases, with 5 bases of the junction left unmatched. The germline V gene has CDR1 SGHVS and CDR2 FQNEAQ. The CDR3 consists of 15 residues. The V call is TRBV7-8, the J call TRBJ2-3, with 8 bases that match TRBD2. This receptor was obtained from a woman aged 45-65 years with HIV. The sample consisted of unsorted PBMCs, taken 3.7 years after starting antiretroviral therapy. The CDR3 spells CASSLNGGAADTQYF. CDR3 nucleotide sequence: TGTGCCAGCAGCTTAAACGGGGGGGCTGCAGATACGCAGTATTTT. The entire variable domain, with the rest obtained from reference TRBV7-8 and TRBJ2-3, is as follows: GAGVSQSPRYKVAKRGQDVALRCDPISGHVSLFWYQQALGQGPEFLTYFQNEAQLDKSGLPSDRFFAERPEGSVSTLKIQRTQQEDSAVYLCASSLNGGAADTQYFGPGTRLTVL.